What follows are 11 T cell receptor beta chains derived from one specimen sequenced in a study of blood T cell repertoires in COVID-19. The assay was immunoSEQ multiplex PCR, and TCRdb's table has in-frame clones only and misses some. This sample has roughly 130,000 clones; around 87% occur once, and the top ten carry over 3.5%. What was sequenced was peripheral blood. Every receptor here comes from a woman aged 55-69 years with acute or convalescent COVID-19.

This chain links TRBV5-4 with TRBJ1-1, with D maybe TRBD1 (6 bases). Germline CDR1 SGHNT, CDR2 YYREEE (reference sequence). The CDR3 length is 15 residues. The V gene lost 2 bases and the J gene lost 5 bases, with 16 bases spanning the gap. Here the CDR3 reads CASSLGQGSRTEAFF. CDR3 bases: TGTGCCAGCAGCTTAGGTCAGGGGTCAAGGACTGAAGCTTTCTTT.

This chain connects TRBV29-1 to TRBJ1-1; a weak D match, TRBD1 (5 bases). CDR1 is SQVTM and CDR2 is ANQGSEA in the germline V gene. This CDR3 is 14 amino acids long. Between the trimmed V and J ends, which lost 6 bases and 2 bases, there was a span of 16 bases. CDR3 DNA: TGCAGCGTCCTACAAGGTGGGGCAAACACTGAAGCTTTCTTT. Its translation is CSVLQGGANTEAFF.

This chain joins TRBV4-1 and TRBJ1-4; TRBD1 matches 7 bases. Germline V CDR1 and CDR2: MGHRA, YSYEKL. The J segment lost 9 bases and the V segment lost 0 bases, leaving 4 bases of the junction unmatched. The CDR3 is 14 residues long. The CDR3 sequence is CASSQEEGQQKLFF. DNA for the CDR3: TGCGCCAGCAGCCAAGAAGAGGGACAGCAAAAACTGTTTTTT.

The chain combines TRBV7-2 with TRBJ2-7; possibly TRBD2 for D (6 bases). The CDR3 loop spans 14 amino acids. The germline CDR1 and CDR2 sequences are SGHTA and FQGNSA. V was clipped by 3 bases and J by 3 bases, with 12 bases between them. The chain's CDR3 is CASSFPGVNYEQYF. The CDR3 nucleotides are TGTGCCAGCAGCTTCCCGGGAGTCAACTACGAGCAGTACTTC.

The V call is TRBV5-1, the J call TRBJ1-4; D unclear. The CDR3 consists of 14 residues. Trimming left V 4 bases short and J 0 bases short, with 7 bases between. In germline, CDR1 is SGHRS, CDR2 YFSETQ. The chain's CDR3 is CASSPGATNEKLFF. CDR3 bases: TGCGCCAGCAGCCCGGGTGCAACTAATGAAAAACTGTTTTTT. The variable domain in full, with the rest retrieved from reference TRBV5-1 and TRBJ1-4, is KAGVTQTPRYLIKTRGQQVTLSCSPISGHRSVSWYQQTPGQGLQFLFEYFSETQRNKGNFPGRFSGRQFSNSRSEMNVSTLELGDSALYLCASSPGATNEKLFFGSGTQLSVL.

The chain couples TRBV10-1 to TRBJ2-1, with TRBD2 identical over 8 bases. Trimming took 4 bases from V and 0 from J; bases not matched to a gene: 8. CDR1 is WNHNN, CDR2 SYGVQD, per germline (reference sequence). The CDR3 is 17 residues long. The CDR3 sequence: CASSGNSGVGSYNEQFF. The DNA of the CDR3 is TGCGCCAGCAGTGGGAATAGCGGGGTAGGCTCCTACAATGAGCAGTTCTTC.

V and J are TRBV9 and TRBJ2-1; TRBD2 agrees at 10 bases. CDR3 length equals 15 residues. Germline V lookup: CDR1 SGDLS, CDR2 YYNGEE. V was clipped by 0 bases and J by 7 bases; unmatched bases: 4. The DNA of the CDR3 is TGTGCCAGCAGCGTAGGACCTAGCGGGAGAAATGAGCAGTTCTTC. Amino acid sequence: CASSVGPSGRNEQFF.

CDR3 DNA: TGTGCCAGCAGTTTCCCAGGGCTGACACAGCCCCAGCATTTT. This translates into CASSFPGLTQPQHF. The chain joins TRBV28 to TRBJ1-5; weak D call: TRBD1 (5 bases). Germline loops: CDR1 MDHEN, CDR2 SYDVKM. V lost 3 bases and J lost 7, with 13 bases in between. The CDR3 extends over 14 amino acids. Full variable domain (remainder filled in from reference TRBV28 and TRBJ1-5): DVKVTQSSRYLVKRTGEKVFLECVQDMDHENMFWYRQDPGLGLRLIYFSYDVKMKEKGDIPEGYSVSREKKERFSLILESASTNQTSMYLCASSFPGLTQPQHFGDGTRLSIL.

The CDR3 region is CASSESTWQGGEQYF. The CDR3 DNA reads as TGTGCCAGCAGTGAATCAACATGGCAGGGCGGCGAGCAGTACTTC. The J gene is TRBJ2-7, the V gene TRBV25-1; perhaps TRBD1 as D (5 bases). The germline CDR1 and CDR2 sequences are MGHDK and SYGVNS. The length of the CDR3 is 15 residues. V dropped 1 base and J dropped 6 bases, with 16 bases sitting between them.

The rearrangement joins TRBV3-1 (or the pseudogene TRBV3-2) to TRBJ1-5; TRBD1 might be the D (6 bases). The CDR3 spans 14 residues. V gave up 8 bases and J gave up 4 bases, with 15 bases separating them. The V gene's germline CDR1 is LGHDT and CDR2 YNNKEL (reference sequence). The CDR3 nucleotides are TGTGCCAGCCAGGACAGCCCGGGGAATCAGCCCCAGCATTTT. This sequence encodes CASQDSPGNQPQHF.

Worth noting for this clone: This specimen includes other DNA sequences encoding the same CDR3. The chain employs TRBV6-5 and TRBJ1-5, with 8 bases lining up with TRBD1. The CDR3 is 14 amino acids. The germline V gene has CDR1 MNHEY and CDR2 SVGAGI. V trimming: 6 bases; J trimming: 5 bases; junction bases outside the gene matches: 6. The CDR3 spells CASSFGQGDQPQHF. The CDR3 nucleotides are TGTGCCAGCAGCTTTGGACAGGGAGATCAGCCCCAGCATTTT.